This T cell receptor beta chain was recorded in a study of shared clonotypes between healthy human individuals. Overall study results and limits: A handful of donors had around 5% of their naive CD4 clonotypes in common.

Using roughly 200 ng DNA, approximately 30,000 T cell genomes, the sorted-subset replicate PCRs were run. Here immunoSEQ multiplex PCR was the method, and the copy in TCRdb shows in-frame clones only, minus some. The sample lists 2 million to 2.5 million clones, roughly 95% seen once, with 0.1% to 0.15% in the top ten. Remarks on this clone: What it recognizes is unknown. Additional DNA sequences in this sample encode the identical CDR3.

The CDR3 runs to 12 residues. V was pared by 0 bases and J by 6 bases, with 4 bases between. From germline, CDR1 is MNHNY and CDR2 SVGAGI (reference sequence). The genes are TRBV6-6 and TRBJ2-3; D is ambiguous. The TCR originated in a man aged 18 to 29 in good health. Sequencing used naive CD4+ T cells sorted from blood. Indicated subset: CD45RA+ positively selected. The CDR3 DNA follows: TGTGCCAGCAGTTACTCAAAGGATACGCAGTATTTT. It translates to CASSYSKDTQYF.